This TCR beta chain comes out of a study of T cell responses to AZD1222 COVID-19 vaccine. Overall study findings and caveats: Spike-spanning, vaccine-associated CD4 TCRs were dominant at 160-218 and 743-854. Donors skewed white British and female; clonal diversity was possibly underestimated. Reportedly, close to half of spike-specific TCRs are directed against unmutated variant regions.

Sequencing was performed with immunoSEQ multiplex PCR; in TCRdb, only in-frame clones are kept and a portion is missing. The sample lists around 140,000 clones; more than 90% were seen once. The table lists this clone with a count of one. Its antigen is not known. This specimen was peripheral blood, taken on day 0 of AZD1222 vaccination. The sequence was collected from an adult in good health.

CDR3 DNA: TGTGCCAGCAGCCAGACTAGCGGAGCTTACGAGCAGTACTTC. Protein sequence: CASSQTSGAYEQYF. The chain joins TRBV3-1 (or the pseudogene TRBV3-2) to TRBJ2-7, with TRBD2 matching 9 bases. In germline, CDR1 is LGHDT, CDR2 YNNKEL (reference sequence). The trim removed 3 bases at V and 4 bases at J, leaving 4 bases unmatched. The CDR3 runs 14 residues.